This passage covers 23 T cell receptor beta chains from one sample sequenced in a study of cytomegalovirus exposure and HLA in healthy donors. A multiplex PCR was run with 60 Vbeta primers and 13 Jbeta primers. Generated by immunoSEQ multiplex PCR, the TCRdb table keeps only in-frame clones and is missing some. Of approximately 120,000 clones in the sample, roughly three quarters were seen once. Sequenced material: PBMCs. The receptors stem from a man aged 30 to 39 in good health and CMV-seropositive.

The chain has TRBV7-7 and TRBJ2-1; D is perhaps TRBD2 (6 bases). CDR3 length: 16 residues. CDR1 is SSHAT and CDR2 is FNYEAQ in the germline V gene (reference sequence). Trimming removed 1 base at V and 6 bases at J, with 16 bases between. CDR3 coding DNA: TGTGCCAGCAGCTTAGGAGCGGAGGGGCCACTCAATGAGCAGTTCTTC. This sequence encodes CASSLGAEGPLNEQFF.

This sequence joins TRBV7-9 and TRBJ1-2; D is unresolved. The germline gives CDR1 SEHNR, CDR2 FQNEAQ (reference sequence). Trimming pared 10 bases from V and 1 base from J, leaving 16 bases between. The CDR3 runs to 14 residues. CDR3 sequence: CATAAFENNYGYTF. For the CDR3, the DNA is TGTGCCACCGCGGCCTTCGAGAATAACTATGGCTACACCTTC.

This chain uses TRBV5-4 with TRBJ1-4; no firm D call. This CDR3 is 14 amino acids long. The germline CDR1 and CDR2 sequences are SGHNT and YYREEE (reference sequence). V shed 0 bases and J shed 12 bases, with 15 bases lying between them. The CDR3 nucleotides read TGTGCCAGCAGCTTGGGACGGGCGGGTCGAGAACTGTTTTTT. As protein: CASSLGRAGRELFF. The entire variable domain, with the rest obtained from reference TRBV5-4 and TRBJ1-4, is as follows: ETGVTQSPTHLIKTRGQQVTLRCSSQSGHNTVSWYQQALGQGPQFIFQYYREEENGRGNFPPRFSGLQFPNYSSELNVNALELDDSALYLCASSLGRAGRELFFGSGTQLSVL.

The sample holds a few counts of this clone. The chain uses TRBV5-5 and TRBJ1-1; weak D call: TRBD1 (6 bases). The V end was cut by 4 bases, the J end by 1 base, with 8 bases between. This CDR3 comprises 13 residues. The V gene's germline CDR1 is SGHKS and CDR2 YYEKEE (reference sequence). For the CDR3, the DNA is TGTGCCAGCAGCACGACAGGGAACACTGAAGCTTTCTTT. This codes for CASSTTGNTEAFF.

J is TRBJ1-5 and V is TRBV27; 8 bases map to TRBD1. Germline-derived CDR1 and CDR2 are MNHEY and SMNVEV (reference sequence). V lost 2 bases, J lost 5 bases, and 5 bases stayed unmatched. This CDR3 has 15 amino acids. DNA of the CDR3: TGTGCCAGCAGTTTAAGCGGGACAGGCCATCAGCCCCAGCATTTT. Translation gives CASSLSGTGHQPQHF.

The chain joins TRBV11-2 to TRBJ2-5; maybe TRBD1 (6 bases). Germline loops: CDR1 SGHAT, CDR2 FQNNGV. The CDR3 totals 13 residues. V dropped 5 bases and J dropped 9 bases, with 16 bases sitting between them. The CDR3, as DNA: TGTGCCAGCAGCCAAGACAGGATGACGGCCCAGTACTTC. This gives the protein CASSQDRMTAQYF.

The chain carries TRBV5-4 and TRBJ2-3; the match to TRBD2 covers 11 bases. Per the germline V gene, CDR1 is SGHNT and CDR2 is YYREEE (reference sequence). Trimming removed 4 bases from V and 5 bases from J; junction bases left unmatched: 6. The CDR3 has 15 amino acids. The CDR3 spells CASSPGTSGGDTQYF. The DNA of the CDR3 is TGTGCCAGCAGCCCCGGGACTAGCGGTGGAGATACGCAGTATTTT.

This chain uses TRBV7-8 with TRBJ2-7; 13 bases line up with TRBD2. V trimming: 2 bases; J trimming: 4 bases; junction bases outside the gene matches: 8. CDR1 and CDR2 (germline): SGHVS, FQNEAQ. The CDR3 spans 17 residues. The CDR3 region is CASSLTWTSGSAYEQYF. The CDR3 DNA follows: TGTGCCAGCAGCTTAACTTGGACTAGCGGGAGTGCATACGAGCAGTACTTC.

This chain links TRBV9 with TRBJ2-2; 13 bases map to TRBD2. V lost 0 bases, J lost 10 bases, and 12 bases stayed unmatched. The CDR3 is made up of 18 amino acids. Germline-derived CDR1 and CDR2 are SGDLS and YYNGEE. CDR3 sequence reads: CASSVGSGLAGAGVELFF. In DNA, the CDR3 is TGTGCCAGCAGCGTAGGGAGTGGACTAGCGGGAGCCGGGGTGGAGCTGTTTTTT.

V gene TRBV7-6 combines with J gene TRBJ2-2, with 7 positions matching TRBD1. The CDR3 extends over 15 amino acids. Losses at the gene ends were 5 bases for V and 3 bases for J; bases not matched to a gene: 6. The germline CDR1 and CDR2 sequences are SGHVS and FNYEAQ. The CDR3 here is CASSPRDRYTGELFF. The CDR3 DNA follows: TGTGCCAGCAGCCCCCGGGACAGATACACCGGGGAGCTGTTTTTT.

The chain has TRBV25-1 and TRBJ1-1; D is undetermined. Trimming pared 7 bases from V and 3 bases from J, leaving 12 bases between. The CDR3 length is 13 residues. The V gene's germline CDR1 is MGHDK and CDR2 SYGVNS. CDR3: CASTEGFYTEAFF. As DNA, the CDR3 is TGTGCCAGCACCGAGGGATTCTACACTGAAGCTTTCTTT.

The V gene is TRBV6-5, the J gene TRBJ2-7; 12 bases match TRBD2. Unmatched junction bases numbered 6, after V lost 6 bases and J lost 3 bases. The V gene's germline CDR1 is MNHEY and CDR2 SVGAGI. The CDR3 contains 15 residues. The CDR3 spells CASRGLAGPNYEQYF. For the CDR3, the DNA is TGTGCCAGCAGAGGACTAGCGGGGCCAAACTACGAGCAGTACTTC.

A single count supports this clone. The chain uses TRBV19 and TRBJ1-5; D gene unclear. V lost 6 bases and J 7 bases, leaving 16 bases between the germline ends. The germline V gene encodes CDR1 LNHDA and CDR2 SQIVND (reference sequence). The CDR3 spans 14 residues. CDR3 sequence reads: CASSAVGSGQPQHF. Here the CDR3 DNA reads TGTGCCAGTAGCGCCGTTGGCTCCGGGCAGCCCCAGCATTTT.

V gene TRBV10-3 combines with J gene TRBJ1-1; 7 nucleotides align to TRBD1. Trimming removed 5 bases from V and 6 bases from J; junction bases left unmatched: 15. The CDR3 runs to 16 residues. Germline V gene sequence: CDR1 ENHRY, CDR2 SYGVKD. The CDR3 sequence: CAISPLRQGSISEAFF. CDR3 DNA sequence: TGTGCCATCAGTCCTCTGCGACAGGGAAGTATCTCTGAAGCTTTCTTT.

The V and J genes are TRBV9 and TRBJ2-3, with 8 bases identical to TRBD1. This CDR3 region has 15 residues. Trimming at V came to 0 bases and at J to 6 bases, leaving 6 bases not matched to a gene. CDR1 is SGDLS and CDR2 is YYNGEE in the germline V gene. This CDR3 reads CASSVDPTGVDTQYF. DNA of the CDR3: TGTGCCAGCAGCGTAGACCCGACAGGGGTCGATACGCAGTATTTT.

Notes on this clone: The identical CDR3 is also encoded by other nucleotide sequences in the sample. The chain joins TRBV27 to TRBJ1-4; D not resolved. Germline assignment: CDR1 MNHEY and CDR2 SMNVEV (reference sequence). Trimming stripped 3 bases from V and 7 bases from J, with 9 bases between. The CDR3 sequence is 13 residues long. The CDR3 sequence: CASSFSGFEKLFF. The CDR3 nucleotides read TGTGCCAGCAGTTTCTCGGGTTTTGAAAAACTGTTTTTT.

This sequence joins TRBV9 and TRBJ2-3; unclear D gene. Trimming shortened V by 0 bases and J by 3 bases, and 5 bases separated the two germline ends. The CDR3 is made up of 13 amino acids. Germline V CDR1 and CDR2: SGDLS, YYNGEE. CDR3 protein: CASSVVRTDTQYF. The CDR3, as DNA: TGTGCCAGCAGCGTAGTTCGTACAGATACGCAGTATTTT.

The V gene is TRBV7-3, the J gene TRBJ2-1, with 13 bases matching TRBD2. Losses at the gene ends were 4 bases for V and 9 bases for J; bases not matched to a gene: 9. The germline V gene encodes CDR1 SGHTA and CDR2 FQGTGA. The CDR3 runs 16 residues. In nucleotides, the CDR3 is TGTGCCAGCAGCTCCCGAGGACTAGCGGGAGTGGGTGAGCAGTTCTTC. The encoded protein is CASSSRGLAGVGEQFF.

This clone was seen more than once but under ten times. The CDR3 here is CASRPWGYQGDTEAFF. CDR3 nucleotides: TGTGCCAGCAGACCCTGGGGGTATCAGGGGGACACTGAAGCTTTCTTT. The J gene is TRBJ1-1, the V gene TRBV28; 7 bases fit TRBD1. The germline V gene has CDR1 MDHEN and CDR2 SYDVKM. V dropped 6 bases and J dropped 3; count of bases not matched to a gene: 13. This CDR3 spans 16 amino acids.

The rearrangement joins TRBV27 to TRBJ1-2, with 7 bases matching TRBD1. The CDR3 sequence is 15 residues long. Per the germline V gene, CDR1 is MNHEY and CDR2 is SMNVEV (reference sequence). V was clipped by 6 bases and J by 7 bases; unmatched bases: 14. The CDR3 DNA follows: TGTGCCAGCAGACCTTCGACAGGGAAGAAGGGTGGCTACACCTTC. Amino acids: CASRPSTGKKGGYTF.

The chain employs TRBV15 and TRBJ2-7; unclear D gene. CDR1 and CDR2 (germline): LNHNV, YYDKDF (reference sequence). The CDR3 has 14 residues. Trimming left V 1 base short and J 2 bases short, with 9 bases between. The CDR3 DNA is TGTGCCACCAGCAGAGGGGCCCTCACCTACGAGCAGTACTTC. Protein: CATSRGALTYEQYF.

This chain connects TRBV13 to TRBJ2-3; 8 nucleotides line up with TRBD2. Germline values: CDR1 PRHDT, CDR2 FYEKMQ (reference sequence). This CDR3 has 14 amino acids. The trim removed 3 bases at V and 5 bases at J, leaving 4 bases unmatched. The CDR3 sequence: CASSFGLAGDTQYF. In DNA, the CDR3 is TGTGCCAGCAGCTTCGGACTAGCAGGAGATACGCAGTATTTT.

In DNA form, the CDR3 reads TGTGCCAGCAGCGTAGGGACAGCCACCGGGGAGCTGTTTTTT. Its translation: CASSVGTATGELFF. The chain combines TRBV9 with TRBJ2-2, with a possible D match to TRBD1 (6 bases). The CDR3 runs to 14 residues. Trimming took 0 bases from V and 4 from J, leaving 7 bases between them. Per germline, CDR1 SGDLS and CDR2 YYNGEE.